This T cell receptor beta chain was captured in a study of cytomegalovirus exposure and HLA in healthy donors. Findings and caveats of the study: Accounts indicate the classifier identified cytomegalovirus status with strong specificity and sensitivity. The analysis excluded some indistinguishable V segments, including TRBV6-2 and TRBV6-3.

Researchers ran the PCR with 60 Vbeta and 13 Jbeta primers. The repertoire was sequenced with immunoSEQ multiplex PCR; TCRdb's copy has only in-frame clones and lacks some. This table has about 130,000 clones, around 78% appearing once. This clone was detected only once. Its antigen is still unknown. The J segment lost 1 base and the V segment lost 5 bases, leaving 7 bases of the junction unmatched. The CDR3 extends over 15 amino acids. Germline lookup yields CDR1 GTSNPN and CDR2 SVGIG (reference sequence). The sequenced material came from PBMCs. The rearrangement uses TRBV30 and TRBJ2-3; 9 bases are shared with TRBD1. The TCR comes from a woman in her thirties or forties in good health and CMV-seronegative. In DNA form, the CDR3 reads TGTGCCTGGGATTACGGACAGGGGCGCACAGATACGCAGTATTTT. Its translation is CAWDYGQGRTDTQYF.